Here is one T cell receptor beta chain with its context. Its specificity is not known. The data originate from a study of PD-L1 blockade in urothelial cancer. Study details: Blood-derived samples held a median around 140,000 T cells.

Study conclusions and caveats: Sub-median blood TCR clonality before treatment predicted longer survival.

This table comes from immunoSEQ multiplex PCR, and its TCRdb copy is limited to in-frame clones, with some not included. The data show tens of thousands of clones, with more than 75% seen just once and under 20% held by the top ten. Germline-derived CDR1 and CDR2 are MNHEY and SVGAGI. V lost 4 bases and J lost 5; bases outside the gene matches: 5. This CDR3 spans 14 amino acids. The rearrangement uses TRBV6-5 and TRBJ1-5, with 7 positions matching TRBD1. The receptor comes from a man in his fifties or sixties with urothelial cancer. The sample in question was PBMCs, obtained around atezolizumab (anti-PD-L1) treatment. The CDR3 is CASSSTGVYQPQHF. The CDR3 DNA is TGTGCCAGCAGTTCAACAGGGGTGTATCAGCCCCAGCATTTT.